This TCR beta chain was identified during a study of PD-L1 blockade in urothelial cancer. Across the whole study: Investigators checked blood 3 weeks (second dose) and 6 weeks after treatment start. A median blood sample held approximately 140,000 T cells and approximately 80,000 unique TCRs.

The length of the CDR3 is 15 residues. The assay was immunoSEQ multiplex PCR, and TCRdb's table has in-frame clones only and misses some. The table has around 110,000 clones, around nine tenths seen once. The time point: peripheral blood 6 weeks after treatment start. There were between 1 and 8 samples from each patient, taken pretreatment and on-treatment. This receptor was identified in a man between 60 and 70 years old with urothelial cancer. The sample was PBMCs, taken around atezolizumab (anti-PD-L1) treatment. The rearrangement links TRBV21-1 to TRBJ2-3; the table's D call of TRBD1 was not tested on the DNA. TRBV21-1 is termed a pseudogene. This chain's CDR3 is CASTALGAVPDTQYF. Written as DNA, the CDR3 is TGTGCCAGCACCGCCCTAGGGGCCGTACCGGATACGCAGTATTTT.